The present T cell receptor beta chain was sequenced within a study of response to subunit inactivated influenza vaccine. MiXCR, run by TCRdb on the RT-PCR reads, gives a single entry per CDR3 protein. The table lists about 500,000 distinct CDR3 sequences, about 15% of them singletons, with less than 4% in the top ten. Notes on the study in general: Authors suggested each seasonal influenza vaccination recruits few new T cells.

This clonotype came up many times. Its antigen remains unknown. The sample here was CD4+ T cells sorted from PBMCs, taken approximately 25 months after vaccination. The TCR was taken from a man in his fifties or sixties who received an inactivated influenza vaccine.

The DNA for the CDR3 is TGTGCCAGCAGTTTATCGGGGGCCGGCACCGGGGAGCTGTTTTTT. It is translated as CASSLSGAGTGELFF. The J gene is TRBJ2-2, the V gene TRBV12-3 or TRBV12-4; perhaps D is TRBD1 or TRBD2 (6 bases each). Between the trimmed V and J ends, which lost 2 bases and 4 bases, there was a span of 11 bases. The CDR3 is made up of 15 amino acids.